Shown below are 18 T cell receptor beta chains from a single sample sequenced in a study of CD8 T cells in Susac syndrome. RNA was extracted with the RNeasy kit, and a quantity of about 0.45 to 1 ug was reverse transcribed using random hexamers. TCRdb re-called the immunoSEQ multiplex PCR reads with MiXCR, one entry per CDR3 protein. The table lists some 140,000 distinct CDR3 sequences, roughly 94% of them singletons, with around 0.2% in the top ten. Sequencing was done on a sample of CD8+ T cells from PBMCs. The receptors stem from a human donor with Susac syndrome.

This chain uses TRBV18 with TRBJ2-7; 8 bases are shared with TRBD1. Looked up from germline, CDR1 is KGHSH and CDR2 is LQKENI. V trimming: 0 bases; J trimming: 2 bases; junction bases outside the gene matches: 0. The CDR3 consists of 14 residues. The CDR3: CASSPPDRAYEQYF. The CDR3 bases are TGTGCCAGCTCACCACCGGACAGGGCCTACGAGCAGTACTTC. The full variable domain, rest sourced from reference TRBV18 and TRBJ2-7, is NAGVMQNPRHLVRRRGQEARLRCSPMKGHSHVYWYRQLPEEGLKFMVYLQKENIIDESGMPKERFSAEFPKEGPSILRIQQVVRGDSAAYFCASSPPDRAYEQYFGPGTRLTVT.

V usage is TRBV27 and J usage is TRBJ2-1; D perhaps matches TRBD1 (5 bases). Looked up from germline, CDR1 is MNHEY and CDR2 is SMNVEV (reference sequence). CDR3 length equals 16 residues. Trimming removed 6 bases at V and 0 bases at J, with 15 bases between. The CDR3 coding sequence is TGTGCCAGCAGCTCGAGTGGGGCCAGCTCCTACAATGAGCAGTTCTTC. It yields the protein CASSSSGASSYNEQFF.

V usage is TRBV5-1 and J usage is TRBJ2-7; 7 bases line up with TRBD1. With V trimmed by 2 bases and J by 4 bases, 12 bases remained unmatched. This CDR3 is built from 16 residues. Germline V gives CDR1 SGHRS, CDR2 YFSETQ. The CDR3 loop reads CASSLTDRKDEYEQYF. CDR3 DNA: TGCGCCAGCAGCTTAACGGACAGGAAGGATGAGTACGAGCAGTACTTC.

The chain carries TRBV11-2 and TRBJ1-1; possibly TRBD1 for D (5 bases). CDR1 is SGHAT and CDR2 is FQNNGV in the germline V gene. Trimming took off 3 bases at V and 4 bases at J, with 9 bases between the two ends. The CDR3 is 13 amino acids. Here the CDR3 reads CASSFPGGTEAFF. The CDR3 DNA reads TGTGCCAGCAGCTTTCCGGGGGGCACTGAAGCTTTCTTT.

The chain recombines TRBV14 with TRBJ2-1; D unresolved. CDR3 length equals 16 residues. Germline values: CDR1 SGHDN, CDR2 FVKESK. The V and J ends lost 4 bases and 10 bases respectively, with 23 bases between them. CDR3 in DNA: TGTGCCAGCAGCCGGCTGCCGTGGCCGGCCGGTCAGGAGCAGTTCTTC. Its translation: CASSRLPWPAGQEQFF.

The rearrangement joins TRBV9 to TRBJ2-3; D gene ambiguous. This CDR3 is built from 15 residues. The germline V and J ends were trimmed by 0 bases and 0 bases, with 8 bases remaining between them. Germline V gene sequence: CDR1 SGDLS, CDR2 YYNGEE. CDR3 DNA: TGTGCCAGCAGCGTAGGGCGCAGTAGCACAGATACGCAGTATTTT. Residues: CASSVGRSSTDTQYF. The entire variable domain, with the rest obtained from reference TRBV9 and TRBJ2-3, is as follows: DSGVTQTPKHLITATGQRVTLRCSPRSGDLSVYWYQQSLDQGLQFLIQYYNGEERAKGNILERFSAQQFPDLHSELNLSSLELGDSALYFCASSVGRSSTDTQYFGPGTRLTVL.

This chain joins TRBV4-1 and TRBJ2-2; weak D call: TRBD2 (5 bases). The CDR3 is 15 amino acids. Germline V CDR1 and CDR2: MGHRA, YSYEKL. V was cut by 4 bases and J by 6 bases, with 15 bases left in between. Here the CDR3 reads CASSLPVGEAGELFF. The CDR3 coding sequence is TGCGCCAGCAGCCTCCCCGTCGGGGAAGCCGGGGAGCTGTTTTTT.

This CDR3 is CASSFLQGAPYEQYF. CDR3 coding DNA: TGTGCCAGCAGTTTCCTACAGGGGGCGCCTTACGAGCAGTACTTC. V usage is TRBV6-5 and J usage is TRBJ2-7; 9 bases align to TRBD1. V shed 4 bases, J shed 4 bases, and the junction held 8 bases outside the gene matches. Germline CDR1 and CDR2: MNHEY and SVGAGI. CDR3 length equals 15 residues.

V usage is TRBV7-8 and J usage is TRBJ2-3, with D possibly being TRBD1 (5 bases). Deletions cut 5 bases from V and 11 bases from J, with 17 bases between. CDR3 size: 13 residues. Germline V gene sequence: CDR1 SGHVS, CDR2 FQNEAQ. This CDR3 is CASSTALGQGQYF. The CDR3 DNA reads TGTGCCAGCAGCACCGCCTTGGGGCAGGGGCAGTATTTT.

The chain combines TRBV7-9 with TRBJ2-7; no reliable D call. CDR1 is SEHNR and CDR2 is FQNEAQ in the germline V gene (reference sequence). V was shortened by 1 base and J by 6 bases, with 10 bases between the two germline ends. The CDR3 has 13 amino acids. The CDR3, as DNA: TGTGCCAGCAGCTTAGAGTTGGTCCCCGAGCAGTACTTC. As protein: CASSLELVPEQYF.

The chain carries TRBV28 and TRBJ2-7, with D possibly TRBD2 on 6 matching bases. This CDR3 comprises 15 residues. Germline V lookup: CDR1 MDHEN, CDR2 SYDVKM. Trimming left V 1 base short and J 1 base short, with 11 bases between. CDR3 sequence: CASSLSASASYEQYF. The CDR3 nucleotides are TGTGCCAGCAGTTTATCGGCTAGCGCTTCCTACGAGCAGTACTTC.

The chain has TRBV28 and TRBJ2-3, with D perhaps TRBD2 (6 bases). The CDR3 loop spans 12 amino acids. Germline V gene data show CDR1 as MDHEN and CDR2 as SYDVKM. Trimming removed 9 bases at V and 4 bases at J, with 11 bases between. The CDR3 loop is CASLSGADTQYF. CDR3 nucleotides: TGTGCCAGTCTCTCGGGAGCAGATACGCAGTATTTT. Looking up the rest from reference TRBV28 and TRBJ2-3 gives the full variable domain: DVKVTQSSRYLVKRTGEKVFLECVQDMDHENMFWYRQDPGLGLRLIYFSYDVKMKEKGDIPEGYSVSREKKERFSLILESASTNQTSMYLCASLSGADTQYFGPGTRLTVL.

The genes are TRBV7-6 and TRBJ1-1; D is unresolved. Germline-derived CDR1 and CDR2 are SGHVS and FNYEAQ. V was clipped by 3 bases and J by 4 bases, with 3 bases between them. The CDR3 runs 11 residues. The CDR3 nucleotides are TGTGCCAGCAGCTTTGGCACTGAAGCTTTCTTT. It codes for CASSFGTEAFF.

The CDR3 sequence is CASSEDPGQGGQNGYTF. The CDR3 DNA is TGTGCCAGCAGTGAAGACCCGGGACAGGGGGGCCAGAATGGCTACACCTTC. The chain carries TRBV6-1 and TRBJ1-2, with 11 bases identical to TRBD1. Germline assignment: CDR1 MNHNS and CDR2 SASEGT. V lost 1 base, J lost 6 bases, and 10 bases stayed unmatched. The CDR3 loop spans 17 amino acids.

This clonotype has just one count. The V call is TRBV9, the J call TRBJ2-1; no firm D call. The ends were cut back, 5 bases at V and 4 bases at J, with 10 bases in the middle. The CDR3 runs to 13 residues. The V gene's germline CDR1 is SGDLS and CDR2 YYNGEE. The DNA of the CDR3 is TGTGCCAGCAGTCCTACGTCGTACAATGAGCAGTTCTTC. Protein sequence: CASSPTSYNEQFF.

This chain connects TRBV20-1 to TRBJ1-5, with unresolved D. This CDR3 contains 13 residues. V was trimmed by 3 bases and J by 5 bases, leaving 11 bases between them. The V gene's germline CDR1 is DFQATT and CDR2 SNEGSKA (reference sequence). The CDR3, as DNA: TGCAGTGCTAGTCAAGGGATCCATCAGCCCCAGCATTTT. It encodes CSASQGIHQPQHF.

The chain uses TRBV6-6 and TRBJ1-5; D is perhaps TRBD1 (5 bases). This CDR3 spans 13 amino acids. Trimming stripped 7 bases from V and 0 bases from J, with 7 bases between. CDR1 is MNHNY and CDR2 is SVGAGI in the germline V gene (reference sequence). Here the CDR3 reads CASIGHSNQPQHF. The CDR3 DNA reads TGTGCCAGCATCGGACATAGCAATCAGCCCCAGCATTTT.

CDR3 DNA: TGTGCCAGCAGCGCCTCTGGGGGAGAGGACACTGAAGCTTTCTTT. This codes for CASSASGGEDTEAFF. The chain carries TRBV7-2 and TRBJ1-1; TRBD1 might be the D (5 bases). CDR1 is SGHTA and CDR2 is FQGNSA in the germline V gene. Trimming took 5 bases from V and 3 from J, leaving 16 bases between them. This CDR3 has 15 amino acids.